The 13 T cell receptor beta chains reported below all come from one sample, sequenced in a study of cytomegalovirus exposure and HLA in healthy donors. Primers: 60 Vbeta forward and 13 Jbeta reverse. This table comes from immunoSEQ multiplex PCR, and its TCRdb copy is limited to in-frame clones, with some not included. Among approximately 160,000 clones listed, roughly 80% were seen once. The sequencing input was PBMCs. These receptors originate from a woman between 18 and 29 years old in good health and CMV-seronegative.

The CDR3 here is CASSQVTGWANVLTF. CDR3 coding DNA: TGTGCCAGCAGCCAAGTGACAGGTTGGGCCAACGTCCTGACTTTC. The rearrangement joins TRBV4-2 to TRBJ2-6, with a possible D match to TRBD1 (6 bases). Deletions cut 1 base from V and 5 bases from J, with 9 bases between. The CDR3 is 15 amino acids. The germline V gene has CDR1 LGHNA and CDR2 YNFKEQ.

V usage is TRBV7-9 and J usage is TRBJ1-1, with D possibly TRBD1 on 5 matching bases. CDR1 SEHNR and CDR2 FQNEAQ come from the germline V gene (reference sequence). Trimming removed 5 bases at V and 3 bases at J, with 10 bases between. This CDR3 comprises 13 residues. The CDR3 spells CASSAARDTEAFF. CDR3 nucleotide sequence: TGTGCCAGCAGCGCGGCCAGGGACACTGAAGCTTTCTTT.

The CDR3 DNA is TGTGCCAGCAGTTATGCCCCAGGATTCGGATCCTACGAGCAGTACTTC. Translated, it gives CASSYAPGFGSYEQYF. V and J are TRBV6-5 and TRBJ2-7; no clear D. CDR3 length: 16 residues. The germline gives CDR1 MNHEY, CDR2 SVGAGI. Trimming took off 3 bases at V and 1 base at J, with 16 bases between the two ends.

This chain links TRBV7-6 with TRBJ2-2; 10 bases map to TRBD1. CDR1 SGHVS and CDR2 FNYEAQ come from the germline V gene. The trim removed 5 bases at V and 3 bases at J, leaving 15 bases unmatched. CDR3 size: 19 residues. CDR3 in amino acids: CASSRLRDRGKRDTGELFF. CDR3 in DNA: TGTGCCAGCAGCCGCCTAAGGGACAGGGGAAAGAGGGACACCGGGGAGCTGTTTTTT.

The CDR3 bases are TGTGCCAGCAGCCCATCAACAGGGGACACCGGGGAGCTGTTTTTT. It translates to CASSPSTGDTGELFF. The V call is TRBV6-1, the J call TRBJ2-2, with 7 bases identical to TRBD1. The junction had 7 bases not matched to a gene; V was cut back by 6 bases and J by 3 bases. Looked up from germline, CDR1 is MNHNS and CDR2 is SASEGT. This CDR3 has 15 residues.

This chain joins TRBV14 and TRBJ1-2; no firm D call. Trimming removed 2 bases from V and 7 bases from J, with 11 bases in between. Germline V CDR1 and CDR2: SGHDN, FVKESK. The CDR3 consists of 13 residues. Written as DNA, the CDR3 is TGTGCCAGCAGCCAATACGTCGGGTTTGGCTACACCTTC. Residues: CASSQYVGFGYTF. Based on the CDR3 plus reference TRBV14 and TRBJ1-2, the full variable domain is EAGVTQFPSHSVIEKGQTVTLRCDPISGHDNLYWYRRVMGKEIKFLLHFVKESKQDESGMPNNRFLAERTGGTYSTLKVQPAELEDSGVYFCASSQYVGFGYTFGSGTRLTVV.

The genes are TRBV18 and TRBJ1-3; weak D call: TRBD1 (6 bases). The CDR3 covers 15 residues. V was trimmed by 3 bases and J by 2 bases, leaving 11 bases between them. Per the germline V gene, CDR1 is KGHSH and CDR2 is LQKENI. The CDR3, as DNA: TGTGCCAGCTCACCCCAGGGGATCCCTGGAAACACCATATATTTT. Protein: CASSPQGIPGNTIYF.

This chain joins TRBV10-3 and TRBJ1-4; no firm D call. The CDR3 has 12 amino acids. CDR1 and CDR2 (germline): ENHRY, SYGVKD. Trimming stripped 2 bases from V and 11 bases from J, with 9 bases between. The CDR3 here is CAISEEGPKLFF. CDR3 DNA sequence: TGTGCCATCAGTGAGGAGGGCCCCAAACTGTTTTTT.

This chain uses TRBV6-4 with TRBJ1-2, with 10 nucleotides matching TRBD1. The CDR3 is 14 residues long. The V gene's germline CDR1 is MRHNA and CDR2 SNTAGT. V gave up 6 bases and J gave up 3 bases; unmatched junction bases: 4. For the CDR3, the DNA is TGTGCCAGCAGACCGGGACAGGGGTACTATGGCTACACCTTC. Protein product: CASRPGQGYYGYTF.

The CDR3 bases are TGTGCCAGCAGCCAAGAAGGGACTAGCGGGAGGGGTCAAGAGACCCAGTACTTC. Translating it yields CASSQEGTSGRGQETQYF. The genes are TRBV14 and TRBJ2-5; 16 bases are a match to TRBD2. The CDR3 covers 18 residues. Germline assignment: CDR1 SGHDN and CDR2 FVKESK. Losses at the gene ends were 0 bases for V and 2 bases for J; bases not matched to a gene: 3.

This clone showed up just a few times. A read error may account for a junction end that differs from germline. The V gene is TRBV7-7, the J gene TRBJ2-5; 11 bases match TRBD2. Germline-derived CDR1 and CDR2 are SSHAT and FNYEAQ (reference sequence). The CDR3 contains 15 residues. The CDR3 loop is CASSLLAGVGETQYF. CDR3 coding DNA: TGTGCTAGCAGCTTACTAGCGGGAGTAGGGGAGACCCAGTACTTC.

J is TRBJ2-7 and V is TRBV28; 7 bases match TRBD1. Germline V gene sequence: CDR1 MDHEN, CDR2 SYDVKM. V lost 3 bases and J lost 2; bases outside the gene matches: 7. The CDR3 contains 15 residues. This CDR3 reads CASSLRQGVAYEQYF. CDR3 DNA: TGTGCCAGCAGTTTGCGGCAGGGGGTAGCCTACGAGCAGTACTTC.

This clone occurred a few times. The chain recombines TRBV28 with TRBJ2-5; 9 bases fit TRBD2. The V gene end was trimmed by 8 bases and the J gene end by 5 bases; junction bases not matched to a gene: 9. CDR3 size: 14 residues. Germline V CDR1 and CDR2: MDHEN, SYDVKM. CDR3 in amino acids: CASVGASGMETQYF. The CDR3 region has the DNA TGTGCCAGCGTTGGGGCTAGCGGGATGGAGACCCAGTACTTC.